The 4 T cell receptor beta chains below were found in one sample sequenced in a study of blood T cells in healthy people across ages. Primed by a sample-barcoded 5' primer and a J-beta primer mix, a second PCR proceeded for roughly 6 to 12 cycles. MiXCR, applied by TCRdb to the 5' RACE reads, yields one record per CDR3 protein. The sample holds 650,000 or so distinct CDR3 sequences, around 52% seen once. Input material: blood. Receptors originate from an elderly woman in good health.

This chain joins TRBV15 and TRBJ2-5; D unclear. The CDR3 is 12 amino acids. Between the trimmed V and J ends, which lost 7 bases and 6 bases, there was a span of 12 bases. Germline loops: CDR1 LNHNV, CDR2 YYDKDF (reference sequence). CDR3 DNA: TGTGCCACCACTTTGCCAGGAAAGACCCAGTACTTC. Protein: CATTLPGKTQYF.

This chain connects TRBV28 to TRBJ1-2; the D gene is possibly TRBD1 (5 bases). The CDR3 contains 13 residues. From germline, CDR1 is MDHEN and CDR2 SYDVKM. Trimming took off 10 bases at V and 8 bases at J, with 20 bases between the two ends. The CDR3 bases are TGTGCCACCATAACGCCGAGCAGGGTGGGCTACACCTTC. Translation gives CATITPSRVGYTF.

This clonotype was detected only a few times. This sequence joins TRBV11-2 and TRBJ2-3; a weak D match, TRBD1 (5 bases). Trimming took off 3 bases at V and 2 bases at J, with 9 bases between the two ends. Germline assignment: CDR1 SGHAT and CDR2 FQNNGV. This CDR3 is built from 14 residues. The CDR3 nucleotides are TGTGCCAGCAGCTTTCGGACAAACACAGATACGCAGTATTTT. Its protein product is CASSFRTNTDTQYF.

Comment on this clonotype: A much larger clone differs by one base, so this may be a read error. The CDR3, as DNA: TGCGCCAGCAGCGTTCCGAAGACAGGGGGATTCGACGAGCAGTACTTC. Translating gives CASSVPKTGGFDEQYF. The chain is built from TRBV5-1 and TRBJ2-7; 9 bases line up with TRBD1. The trim removed 4 bases at V and 5 bases at J, leaving 13 bases unmatched. The germline V gene encodes CDR1 SGHRS and CDR2 YFSETQ. The CDR3 contains 16 residues.